These 28 T cell receptor beta chains came from one sample sequenced in a study of regulatory T cells in long-lasting Graves disease. Library construction for TCR beta used iRepertoire HTBI primers and Arm-PCR of CDR3 regions. Via MiXCR, TCRdb re-called the multiplex PCR reads, giving one row per CDR3 protein. The sample has a few hundred thousand distinct CDR3 sequences, about 18% seen once. Time point specified: newly diagnosed GD, antithyroid drugs for less than 3 months. Researchers made the TCR library from RNA that was extracted from PBMCs. The sample consisted of peripheral blood mononuclear cells (PBMCs), taken at new diagnosis, from a patient treated with antithyroid drugs. These receptors originate from a female donor with Graves disease.

This clonotype was counted at least ten times. V is TRBV11-3 and J is TRBJ1-6, with 9 positions matching TRBD1. Germline CDR1 SGHNT, CDR2 YENEEA. After removal of 5 bases from V and 2 bases from J, the junction contained 10 bases not matched to a gene. The CDR3 length is 18 residues. CDR3 in amino acids: CASSPWTGENPYNSPLHF. Written as DNA, the CDR3 is TGTGCCAGCAGCCCCTGGACAGGGGAAAACCCCTATAATTCACCCCTCCACTTT.

This clonotype was counted ten times or more. The gene calls are TRBV29-1 and TRBJ1-2; 12 nucleotides match TRBD1. The V gene's germline CDR1 is SQVTM and CDR2 ANQGSEA. The CDR3 contains 13 residues. The V segment lost 6 bases and the J segment 6 bases; nucleotides outside the gene matches: 5. In DNA form, the CDR3 reads TGCAGCGTCGGAGGGACAGGGGGCGATGGCTACACCTTC. Protein product: CSVGGTGGDGYTF.

This clonotype was recorded many times. The chain joins TRBV20-1 to TRBJ2-2; D may be TRBD1 (5 bases). The germline gives CDR1 DFQATT, CDR2 SNEGSKA (reference sequence). The CDR3 covers 14 residues. Trimming cost V 1 base and J 7 bases, with 13 bases left between them. In DNA, the CDR3 is TGCAGTGCTAGAGTCAGCAGGGTAAACGGGGAGCTGTTTTTT. Amino acid sequence: CSARVSRVNGELFF.

This clonotype was recorded at least ten times. This chain links TRBV9 with TRBJ1-1; 8 bases line up with TRBD1. The germline V gene encodes CDR1 SGDLS and CDR2 YYNGEE. The CDR3 is made up of 16 amino acids. The ends lost 3 bases at V and 11 bases at J; junction bases unmatched: 18. The CDR3 loop reads CASSARPGTGAEDAFF. In DNA, the CDR3 is TGTGCCAGCAGCGCTCGTCCCGGGACAGGCGCGGAGGACGCTTTCTTT.

This clonotype has a count of ten or more. The chain carries TRBV5-8 and TRBJ2-7; no definite D call. The V gene's germline CDR1 is SGHTS and CDR2 YDEGEE. V dropped 0 bases and J dropped 6 bases, with 13 bases sitting between them. The CDR3 has 14 residues. The CDR3 DNA reads TGTGCCAGCAGCTTGGGTCTCGAAAGTGCCGAGCAGTACTTC. It translates to CASSLGLESAEQYF.

This clonotype was picked up a small number of times. The rearrangement links TRBV7-9 to TRBJ2-1; TRBD1 or TRBD2 may be the D gene (5 bases each). Germline CDR1 and CDR2: SEHNR and FQNEAQ (reference sequence). The CDR3 is 15 amino acids. V shed 2 bases and J shed 5 bases, with 13 bases lying between them. The CDR3 protein is CASSLYGRGDNEQFF. CDR3 nucleotide sequence: TGTGCCAGCAGCTTATATGGTAGGGGAGACAATGAGCAGTTCTTC.

This clonotype was counted ten times or more. The CDR3 bases are TGTGCCAGTAGTCAAGGACTAGCGGGAGTGGCAGATACGCAGTATTTT. Protein sequence: CASSQGLAGVADTQYF. The chain joins TRBV19 to TRBJ2-3; TRBD2 matches at 13 bases. The germline CDR1 and CDR2 sequences are LNHDA and SQIVND (reference sequence). The CDR3 is 16 amino acids. V gave up 5 bases and J gave up 4 bases; unmatched junction bases: 6. Looking up the rest from reference TRBV19 and TRBJ2-3 gives the full variable domain: DGGITQSPKYLFRKEGQNVTLSCEQNLNHDAMYWYRQDPGQGLRLIYYSQIVNDFQKGDIAEGYSVSREKKESFPLTVTSAQKNPTAFYLCASSQGLAGVADTQYFGPGTRLTVL.

Ten or more counts support this clonotype. The chain couples TRBV27 to TRBJ2-7, with 9 bases matching TRBD1. J was trimmed by 6 bases and V by 6 bases; bases with no gene match: 15. From germline, CDR1 is MNHEY and CDR2 SMNVEV (reference sequence). This CDR3 has 16 residues. CDR3 DNA: TGTGCCAGCAGGTTGGACTACAGGGGGCGTTGCTGCGAGCAGTACTTC. Residues: CASRLDYRGRCCEQYF.

The sample holds many counts of this clonotype. The chain links TRBV6-1 to TRBJ1-5, with TRBD1 as a possible D gene (5 bases). The V gene's germline CDR1 is MNHNS and CDR2 SASEGT. The CDR3 spans 16 residues. Between the trimmed V and J ends, which lost 4 bases and 7 bases, there was a span of 20 bases. DNA of the CDR3: TGTGCCAGCAGTGGTGGGGCTTACAGCGGGGGGCAGCCCCAGCATTTT. It codes for CASSGGAYSGGQPQHF.

This clonotype was counted at least ten times. The chain combines TRBV25-1 with TRBJ1-3, with a tentative D call TRBD1 (5 bases). CDR1 and CDR2 (germline): MGHDK, SYGVNS. The V gene lost 7 bases and the J gene lost 8 bases, with 9 bases spanning the gap. The CDR3 is 11 amino acids. Here the CDR3 DNA reads TGTGCCAGCACGAGGGGCCACACCATATATTTT. It translates to CASTRGHTIYF.

This clonotype was seen a few times. The chain joins TRBV28 to TRBJ1-2; D unclear. V lost 3 bases to trimming and J lost 0 bases, with 11 bases between them. This CDR3 contains 15 residues. Germline CDR1 is MDHEN and CDR2 is SYDVKM. The CDR3 here is CASSLPLRANYGYTF. The CDR3 DNA reads TGTGCCAGCAGTTTGCCCTTGAGAGCTAACTATGGCTACACCTTC.

This clonotype was found a few times. A much more abundant neighbour one base away suggests this may be a read error. The chain recombines TRBV11-2 with TRBJ2-3; 9 bases fit TRBD1. There are 16 residues in the CDR3. V lost 6 bases, J lost 9 bases, and 16 bases stayed unmatched. CDR1 is SGHAT, CDR2 FQNNGV, per germline. CDR3 DNA sequence: TGTGCCAGCAGGCAGACCGGGACAGGGCATTTCGAGACGCAGTATTTT. This sequence encodes CASRQTGTGHFETQYF.

This clonotype has at least ten counts. V gene TRBV6-1 combines with J gene TRBJ1-2; TRBD1 matches at 7 bases. The V gene's germline CDR1 is MNHNS and CDR2 SASEGT. J lost 5 bases, V lost 11 bases, and 11 bases had no gene match. This CDR3 region has 13 residues. The CDR3 DNA reads as TGTGCCTCCCACGACAGGGACTTTTATGGCTACACCTTC. It is translated as CASHDRDFYGYTF.

This clonotype was observed many times. The gene calls are TRBV4-2 and TRBJ2-7; 7 bases agree with TRBD2. This CDR3 contains 14 residues. Germline CDR1 and CDR2: LGHNA and YNFKEQ. Trimming at V came to 0 bases and at J to 9 bases, leaving 8 bases not matched to a gene. CDR3 sequence: CASSQDGGGPVQYF. CDR3 nucleotide sequence: TGTGCCAGCAGCCAAGATGGGGGGGGTCCTGTGCAGTACTTC.

Turning to this clonotype: The junction and the germline gene differ at one end; a read error may be behind it. The chain is built from TRBV5-1 and TRBJ1-4; perhaps TRBD1 as D (6 bases). This CDR3 comprises 14 residues. Germline CDR1 and CDR2: SGHRS and YFSETQ. The CDR3 loop reads CASSLVAGDERLFF. CDR3 nucleotide sequence: TGCGCCAGCAGCTTGGTGGCAGGGGATGAAAGACTGTTTTTT.

This clonotype occurred many times. The chain is built from TRBV12-3 or TRBV12-4 and TRBJ2-1; possible D gene TRBD2, 5 bases. With 3 bases removed from V and 4 bases from J, the gap between germline ends came to 7 bases. The CDR3 is 13 residues long. The chain's CDR3 is CASSFSGYNEQFF. CDR3 coding DNA: TGTGCCAGCAGTTTCTCGGGGTACAATGAGCAGTTCTTC.

This clonotype showed up many times. The chain couples TRBV10-3 to TRBJ1-1; 9 nucleotides match TRBD1. The V gene end was trimmed by 2 bases and the J gene end by 4 bases; junction bases not matched to a gene: 5. The germline gives CDR1 ENHRY, CDR2 SYGVKD. There are 15 residues in the CDR3. The DNA for the CDR3 is TGTGCCATCAGTGAGGCTGACAGGGGGACCACTGAAGCTTTCTTT. It is translated as CAISEADRGTTEAFF.

The DNA for the CDR3 is TGTGCCAGCAGTTACGATGGAGGATCGCAAAAACTGTTTTTT. Translation: CASSYDGGSQKLFF. The chain carries TRBV6-2 or TRBV6-3 and TRBJ1-4; unclear D gene. Per the germline V gene, CDR1 is MNHEY and CDR2 is SVGEGT. The CDR3 runs 14 residues. V was trimmed by 2 bases and J by 9 bases, leaving 13 bases between them.

The chain links TRBV18 to TRBJ1-6; 10 nucleotides align to TRBD1. The CDR3 has 15 residues. Germline CDR1 is KGHSH and CDR2 is LQKENI. The junction had 6 bases not matched to a gene; V was cut back by 6 bases and J by 7 bases. CDR3 residues: CASSTTGQGNSPLHF. The CDR3 DNA reads TGTGCCAGCTCGACGACGGGACAGGGGAATTCACCCCTCCACTTT.

This clonotype was counted between two and nine times. CDR3 DNA sequence: TGTGCCAGCAGCGCAGTTTCTTTTAGGGGGGCCTTCTCCTACGAGCAGTACTTC. Translating gives CASSAVSFRGAFSYEQYF. The rearrangement links TRBV11-2 to TRBJ2-7; D is tentatively TRBD1 or TRBD2 (6 bases each). The CDR3 is 18 residues long. Between the trimmed V and J ends, which lost 5 bases and 0 bases, there was a span of 23 bases. Germline V CDR1 and CDR2: SGHAT, FQNNGV.

The table lists this clonotype with many counts. This chain links TRBV12-3 or TRBV12-4 with TRBJ2-2; D possibly uses TRBD1 or TRBD2 (5 bases each). The CDR3 consists of 15 residues. V was shortened by 6 bases and J by 0 bases, with 11 bases between the two germline ends. CDR3 sequence: CASRTGTANTGELFF. As DNA, the CDR3 is TGTGCCAGCAGAACCGGGACGGCGAACACCGGGGAGCTGTTTTTT.

This clonotype showed up many times. J is TRBJ1-1 and V is TRBV5-5; 7 nucleotides agree with TRBD1. The germline CDR1 and CDR2 sequences are SGHKS and YYEKEE (reference sequence). Germline trimming cut 3 bases from V and 4 bases from J; bases unmatched to any gene: 6. The CDR3 length is 14 residues. CDR3 nucleotides: TGTGCCAGCAGCTCAAGACAGGGCGGCACTGAAGCTTTCTTT. Its translation is CASSSRQGGTEAFF. Filled out from reference TRBV5-5 and TRBJ1-1, the complete variable domain reads DAGVTQSPTHLIKTRGQQVTLRCSPISGHKSVSWYQQVLGQGPQFIFQYYEKEERGRGNFPDRFSARQFPNYSSELNVNALLLGDSALYLCASSSRQGGTEAFFGQGTRLTVV.

Ten or more counts support this clonotype. This chain uses TRBV6-1 with TRBJ1-2; maybe TRBD1 (6 bases). The CDR3 loop spans 13 amino acids. The germline V gene encodes CDR1 MNHNS and CDR2 SASEGT. V lost 1 base to trimming and J lost 6 bases, with 9 bases between them. DNA for the CDR3: TGTGCCAGCAGTGAAGGACAGGCGGATGGCTACACCTTC. Its protein product is CASSEGQADGYTF.

This clonotype was detected many times. This chain joins TRBV19 and TRBJ1-6, with no clear D. This CDR3 has 11 residues. The germline gives CDR1 LNHDA, CDR2 SQIVND (reference sequence). Trimming shortened V by 1 base and J by 14 bases, and 6 bases separated the two germline ends. The CDR3 loop is CASSIGGSLHF. The CDR3 nucleotides read TGTGCCAGTAGTATAGGGGGATCCCTCCACTTT.

This clonotype was counted ten times or more. The chain recombines TRBV30 with TRBJ2-3; 12 nucleotides match TRBD2. This CDR3 spans 16 amino acids. Germline assignment: CDR1 GTSNPN and CDR2 SVGIG (reference sequence). With V trimmed by 5 bases and J by 0 bases, 6 bases remained unmatched. The CDR3, as DNA: TGTGCCTGGGCCCTAGCGGGAGGGATAAGCACAGATACGCAGTATTTT. This translates into CAWALAGGISTDTQYF.

On this clonotype itself: This likely traces to a read error, being one base from a far larger clone. The chain recombines TRBV2 with TRBJ1-4; TRBD1 might be the D (6 bases). The J call may be in error: the DNA end matches TRBJ1-6 better. Germline values: CDR1 SNHLY, CDR2 FYNNEI. The CDR3 is 16 residues long. Here the CDR3 reads CASSKDRPNFNSPLHF. The CDR3, as DNA: TGTGCCAGCAGTAAAGACAGGCCAAACTTTAATTCACCCCTCCACTTT.

This clonotype was detected ten times or more. The chain has TRBV27 and TRBJ2-2; D uncertain. CDR3 size: 13 residues. CDR1 MNHEY and CDR2 SMNVEV come from the germline V gene (reference sequence). Trimming took 1 base from V and 6 from J, leaving 6 bases between them. CDR3 region: CASSLFYSGELFF. The CDR3 DNA follows: TGTGCCAGCAGTTTATTTTACTCCGGGGAGCTGTTTTTT.

The rearrangement joins TRBV6-9 to TRBJ2-2, with TRBD1 identical over 9 bases. Germline V lookup: CDR1 MNHGY, CDR2 SVAAGI. The CDR3 consists of 15 residues. The V gene end was trimmed by 3 bases and the J gene end by 9 bases; junction bases not matched to a gene: 8. This CDR3 is CASSYSTGGRWELFF. The CDR3 nucleotides read TGTGCCAGCAGTTACTCTACAGGGGGCAGGTGGGAGCTGTTTTTT.